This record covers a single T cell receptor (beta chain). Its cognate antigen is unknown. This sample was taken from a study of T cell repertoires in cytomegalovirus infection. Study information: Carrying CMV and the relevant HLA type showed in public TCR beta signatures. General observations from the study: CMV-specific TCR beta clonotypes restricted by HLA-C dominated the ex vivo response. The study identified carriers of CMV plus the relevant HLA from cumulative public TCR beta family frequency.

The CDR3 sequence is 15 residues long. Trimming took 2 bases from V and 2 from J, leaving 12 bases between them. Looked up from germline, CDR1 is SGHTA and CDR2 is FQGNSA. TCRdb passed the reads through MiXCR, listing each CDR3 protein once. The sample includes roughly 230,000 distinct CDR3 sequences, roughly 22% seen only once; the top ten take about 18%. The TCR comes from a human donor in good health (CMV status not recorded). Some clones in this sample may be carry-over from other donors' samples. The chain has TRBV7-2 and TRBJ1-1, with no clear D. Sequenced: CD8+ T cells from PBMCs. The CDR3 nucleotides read TGTGCCAGCAGCTTACTAGGGTGGGGTAACACTGAAGCTTTCTTT. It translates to CASSLLGWGNTEAFF.